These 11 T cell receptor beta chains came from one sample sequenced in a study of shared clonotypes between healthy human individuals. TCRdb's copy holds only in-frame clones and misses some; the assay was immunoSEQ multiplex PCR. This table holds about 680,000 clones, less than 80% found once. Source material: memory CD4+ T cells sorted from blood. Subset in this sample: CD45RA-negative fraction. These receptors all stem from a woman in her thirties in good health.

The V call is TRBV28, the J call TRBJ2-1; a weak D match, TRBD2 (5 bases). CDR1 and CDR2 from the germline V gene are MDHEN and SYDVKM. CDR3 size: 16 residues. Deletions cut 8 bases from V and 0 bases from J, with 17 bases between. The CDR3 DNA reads TGTGCCAGCGGGCGCCGGGGAGTTAGCTCCTACAATGAGCAGTTCTTC. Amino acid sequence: CASGRRGVSSYNEQFF.

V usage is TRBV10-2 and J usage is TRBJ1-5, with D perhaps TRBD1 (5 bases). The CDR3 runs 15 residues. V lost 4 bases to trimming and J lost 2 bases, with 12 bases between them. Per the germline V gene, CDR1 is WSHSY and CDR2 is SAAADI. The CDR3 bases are TGCGCCAGCAGTGTTGGGGGAGGAGGCAATCAGCCCCAGCATTTT. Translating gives CASSVGGGGNQPQHF.

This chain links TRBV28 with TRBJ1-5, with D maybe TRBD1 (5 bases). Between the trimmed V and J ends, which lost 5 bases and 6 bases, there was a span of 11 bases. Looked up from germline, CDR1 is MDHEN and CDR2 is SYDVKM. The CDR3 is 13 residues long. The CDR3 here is CASSTRGAQPQHF. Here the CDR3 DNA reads TGTGCCAGCAGTACTAGAGGGGCTCAGCCCCAGCATTTT.

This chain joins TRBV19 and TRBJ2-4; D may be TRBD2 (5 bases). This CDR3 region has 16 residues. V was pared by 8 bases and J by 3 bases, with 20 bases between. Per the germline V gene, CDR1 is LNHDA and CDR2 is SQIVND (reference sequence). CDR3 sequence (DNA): TGTGCCAGTGGCGGAACGACTAAAACAAACAAAAACATTCAGTACTTC. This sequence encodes CASGGTTKTNKNIQYF.

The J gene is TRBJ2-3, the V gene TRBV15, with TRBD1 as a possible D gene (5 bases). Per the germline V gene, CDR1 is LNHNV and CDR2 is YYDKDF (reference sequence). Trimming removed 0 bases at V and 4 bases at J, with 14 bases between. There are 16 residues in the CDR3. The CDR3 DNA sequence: TGTGCCACCAGCAGAGATTCGTCAGGGATCCCAGATACGCAGTATTTT. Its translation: CATSRDSSGIPDTQYF.

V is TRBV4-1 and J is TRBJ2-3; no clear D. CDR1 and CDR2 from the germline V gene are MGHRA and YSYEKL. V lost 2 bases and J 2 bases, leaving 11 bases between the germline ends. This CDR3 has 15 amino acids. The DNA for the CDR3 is TGCGCCAGCAGCCAATTGCCATCTTACACAGATACGCAGTATTTT. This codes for CASSQLPSYTDTQYF.

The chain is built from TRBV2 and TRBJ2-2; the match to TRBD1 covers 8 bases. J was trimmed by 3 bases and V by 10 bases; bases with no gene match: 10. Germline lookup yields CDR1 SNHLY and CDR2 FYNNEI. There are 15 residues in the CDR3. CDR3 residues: CATTGQGVDTGELFF. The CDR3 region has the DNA TGTGCCACCACTGGACAGGGTGTAGACACCGGGGAGCTGTTTTTT.

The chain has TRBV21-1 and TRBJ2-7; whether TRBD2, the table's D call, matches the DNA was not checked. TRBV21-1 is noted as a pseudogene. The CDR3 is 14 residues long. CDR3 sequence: CASTPGLAIYEQYF. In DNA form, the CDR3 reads TGTGCCAGCACCCCGGGACTAGCTATCTACGAGCAGTACTTC.

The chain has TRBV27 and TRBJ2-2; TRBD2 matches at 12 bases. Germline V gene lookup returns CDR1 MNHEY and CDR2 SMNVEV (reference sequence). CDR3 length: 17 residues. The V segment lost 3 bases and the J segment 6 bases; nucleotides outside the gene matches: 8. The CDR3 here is CASSLHYLAGGPGELFF. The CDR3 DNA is TGTGCCAGCAGTTTGCACTACCTAGCGGGAGGGCCCGGGGAGCTGTTTTTT.

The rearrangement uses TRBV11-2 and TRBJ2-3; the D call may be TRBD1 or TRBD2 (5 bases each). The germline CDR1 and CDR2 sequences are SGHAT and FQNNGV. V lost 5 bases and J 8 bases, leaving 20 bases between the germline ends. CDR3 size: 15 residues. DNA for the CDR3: TGTGCCAGCAGCACTGGGACCGCGGGTGGTGGTACGCAGTATTTT. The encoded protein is CASSTGTAGGGTQYF. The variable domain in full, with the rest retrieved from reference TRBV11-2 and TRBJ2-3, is EAGVAQSPRYKIIEKRQSVAFWCNPISGHATLYWYQQILGQGPKLLIQFQNNGVVDDSQLPKDRFSAERLKGVDSTLKIQPAKLEDSAVYLCASSTGTAGGGTQYFGPGTRLTVL.

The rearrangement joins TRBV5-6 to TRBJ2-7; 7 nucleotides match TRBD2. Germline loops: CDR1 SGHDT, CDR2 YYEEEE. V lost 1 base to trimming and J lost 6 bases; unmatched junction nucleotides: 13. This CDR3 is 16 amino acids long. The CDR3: CASSLYTLARGLEQYF. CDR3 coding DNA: TGTGCCAGCAGCTTGTATACACTAGCGCGGGGTCTCGAGCAGTACTTC.